The T cell receptor beta chain described here comes from a study of beta chain features in type 1 diabetes listed by TCRdb under 2018. Regarding the complete study: Patients and healthy donors did not differ in mean age, gender distribution, total cell number or subset yield. A total of 85 million to 140 million sorted cells were examined across all samples, and a strong correlation was observed between cell number per subset and RNA yield. The study compared TCRB repertoires of sorted circulating CD4+ T cell subsets between recently diagnosed type 1 diabetes patients and matched healthy donors. Regulatory and stem cell-like memory subsets were isolated from only 8 patients and roughly 8 healthy donors, whereas naive and central memory subsets came from all 30 or so donors.

The germline V gene sets CDR1 to ENHRY and CDR2 to SYGVKD. The junction shows trimming of 10 bases on V and 6 bases on J, plus 27 bases between the germline ends. The CDR3 runs 16 residues from the cysteine to the phenylalanine. The DNA shown is the 48-base CDR3, in frame from base 1. Overall study outcomes, separate from this receptor: Type 1 diabetes patients showed a moderate but significant shortening of TCRB CDR3 length in all four CD4+ subsets. Because cDNA rather than genomic DNA was sequenced, highly expressing activated cells could have been over-represented, although no difference in activation and CD3 levels was found between groups. Patients with type 1 diabetes made fewer insertions and deleted more nucleotides at VDJ recombination sites, implying thymic rearrangement abnormalities. Naive, central memory and regulatory TCRB repertoires appeared to be more alike among patients than among healthy donors. Only small numbers of individuals were included in the HLA sub-analyses, which left unresolved whether HLA type had any influence on TCRB rearrangement. PCR might favor shorter templates, but patient and control samples were amplified and corrected together, so any skew would affect both groups equally.

About this clone itself: Its antigen is still unknown. The record has no base qualities; no much larger clone is one base away.

Each donor gave one peripheral blood draw, averaging approximately 120 mL, which was collected into heparinised tubes. Using a panel that included CD45RO, CCR7, CD25, CD127, CD95 and CD27, naive, central memory, regulatory and stem cell-like memory CD4+ T cells were sorted on a BD FACSAria II. All sorted populations exceeded 95% purity. PBMCs were isolated immediately by Lymphoprep density gradient centrifugation and stained directly without culture. Samples were stained and sorted in pairs, with one healthy donor and one patient per experiment, so that batch effects were minimized. The High Capacity cDNA Reverse Transcription Kit was used to reverse transcribe all of the isolated RNA, meaning that expressed TCRB transcripts were what got sequenced. Deep immunoSEQ sequencing was performed on naive, central memory and regulatory T cell samples, with an average of about 3.57 million total reads per sample. After sorted cells were lysed in RLT buffer, RNA was extracted with DNase-treated RNeasy Micro or Mini kits, with the choice depending on cell number. To prevent cross-contamination, every cell subset was processed on its own, while patient and healthy donor samples were processed together. The immunoSEQ multiplex PCR was used to amplify TCRB sequences from cDNA, generating 87-bp fragments that spanned the CDR3 region. The amplicons were sequenced using the Illumina HiSeq platform. The authors' analysis ran thus. Synthetic template baselines were used to correct PCR bias computationally, reads within Hamming distance 2 were collapsed together, and singletons that could not be merged were discarded. Reads were aligned against IMGT to assign V, D and J genes, CDR3 length and insertions or deletions at six rearrangement sites. Clonotype counts were normalized to sorted cell number within each subset before computing true diversity and Gini coefficients with the tcR R package. Repertoire sharing was quantified using the overlap coefficient calculated on TCRB nucleotide sequences. As a proxy for the pre-selection repertoire, out-of-frame TCRB sequences from naive cells were analyzed. The source is immuneACCESS, and TCRdb retained only in-frame sequences with V and J called. Part of the clones is not carried over; for the studies checked, unresolved V genes explain less than half of this, and the remainder is unexplained. The V and J calls and the clone size are those of that table, but D and trimming were determined from the DNA. The table for this sample lists 810,000 or so clones; under 20% of them were counted only once. Around 0.02% of the sample rests with the top ten.

Sequencing was performed on naive CD4+ T cells from blood. The cell subset or site label, read with the paper, signifies: true naive CD4+ T cells. The receptor chain draws on TRBV10-3 and TRBJ1-2; TRBD1 is perhaps the D gene, given 6 matching bases. The sequence was collected from a woman between 18 and 29 years old in good health. The nucleotides read TGTGCCAGCGGCCAGGGGTGGCCCATAGGTCGAGATGGCTACACCTTC. It specifies CASGQGWPIGRDGYTF.